The 3 T cell receptor beta chains reported below all come from one sample, sequenced in a study of blood T cells in healthy people across ages (dated by TCRdb to between 2014 and 2017). The protocol used for the library was 5' RACE. Sequencer: Illumina HiSeq 2500. A second PCR of about 6 to 11 cycles was performed with a sample-barcoded 5' primer and a J-beta primer mix. TCRdb passed the public sequencing reads through fastp at Q25 and MiXCR, retaining productive beta sequences. Each entry is one CDR3 protein sequence, shown with its most common DNA and genes. The sample records more than 900,000 distinct CDR3 sequences, roughly 28% of which are singletons. The top ten constitute 9.5% to 13% of the sample. These data were likewise used in another study, on T cells of mothers and their children.

Specimen: blood. The source of these receptors is a woman in her thirties or forties in good health.

This clonotype was counted ten times or more. The CDR3 loop reads CASSLSENTEAFF. The DNA for the CDR3 is TGTGCCAGCAGTTTATCAGAGAACACTGAAGCTTTCTTT. The V and J genes are TRBV12-3 or TRBV12-4 and TRBJ1-1, with D unclear. The V end was cut by 2 bases, the J end by 1 base, with 5 bases between. The length of the CDR3 is 13 residues.

This clonotype was seen ten or more times. The chain uses TRBV4-3 and TRBJ2-5; the D gene is possibly TRBD1 (6 bases). Germline V CDR1 and CDR2: LGHNA, YSLEER. V was clipped by 4 bases and J by 5 bases, with 20 bases between them. The CDR3 contains 16 residues. CDR3 protein: CASSRSSKWTAETQYF. The CDR3 DNA reads TGCGCCAGCAGCCGAAGCTCGAAGTGGACAGCGGAGACCCAGTACTTC.

This clonotype came up many times. This chain's CDR3 is CASSSSYTQYF. The CDR3 DNA is TGTGCCAGCAGCTCTTCTTATACGCAGTATTTT. The chain is built from TRBV7-9 and TRBJ2-3; D gene ambiguous. Germline values: CDR1 SEHNR, CDR2 FQNEAQ (reference sequence). V lost 4 bases, J lost 7 bases, and 6 bases lay in between. The CDR3 spans 11 residues.